This passage covers 21 T cell receptor beta chains from one sample sequenced in a study of blood T cells in healthy people across ages. A second PCR of roughly 7 to 11 cycles used a sample-barcoded 5' primer and a J-beta primer mix. TCRdb called the 5' RACE reads again in MiXCR, with one record for every CDR3 protein. The sample records roughly 2 million distinct CDR3 sequences, just under 50% being singletons. The source material was blood. Receptors originate from a woman in her forties in good health.

This clonotype was recorded a few times. The V and J genes are TRBV11-3 and TRBJ2-1; TRBD1 matches at 8 bases. V lost 5 bases to trimming and J lost 3 bases; unmatched junction nucleotides: 6. Germline V lookup: CDR1 SGHNT, CDR2 YENEEA. The CDR3 is 15 residues long. CDR3 sequence: CASSGIGTGYNEQFF. CDR3 nucleotides: TGTGCCAGCAGCGGAATAGGGACAGGCTACAATGAGCAGTTCTTC.

This clonotype showed up just a few times. The junction shows a germline mismatch at one end, possibly a read error. The V gene is TRBV20-1, the J gene TRBJ2-3; the match to TRBD2 covers 10 bases. The CDR3 extends over 15 amino acids. From germline, CDR1 is DFQATT and CDR2 SNEGSKA (reference sequence). The CDR3 DNA is TGCAGTGCTGGAGAGCGGGGGGGTAGCACAGATACGCAGTATTTT. Its protein is CSAGERGGSTDTQYF.

This clonotype was observed a few times. V is TRBV4-3 and J is TRBJ2-4, with 8 bases that match TRBD2. The ends lost 0 bases at V and 7 bases at J; junction bases unmatched: 5. CDR1 and CDR2 from the germline V gene are LGHNA and YSLEER. The CDR3 sequence is 15 residues long. The CDR3, as DNA: TGCGCCAGCAGCCAAGAGTCGGGGGGGCGTAACATTCAGTACTTC. Protein product: CASSQESGGRNIQYF.

This clonotype was seen only a few times. V is TRBV20-1 and J is TRBJ2-4; 14 bases fit TRBD2. The CDR3 contains 18 residues. The trim removed 5 bases at V and 0 bases at J, leaving 9 bases unmatched. The germline V gene encodes CDR1 DFQATT and CDR2 SNEGSKA (reference sequence). This CDR3 reads CSAGTGTSGGIAKNIQYF. Here the CDR3 DNA reads TGCAGTGCTGGCACCGGGACTAGCGGGGGAATAGCCAAAAACATTCAGTACTTC.

This clonotype has a handful of counts. The rearrangement joins TRBV6-5 to TRBJ2-3; TRBD1 or TRBD2 may be the D gene (5 bases each). Germline CDR1 reads MNHEY; CDR2 reads SVGAGI. The CDR3 has 15 residues. The ends were cut back, 0 bases at V and 4 bases at J, with 11 bases in the middle. The CDR3 loop is CASSYSLGRSDTQYF. The CDR3 DNA reads as TGTGCCAGCAGTTACTCCCTGGGACGCTCAGATACGCAGTATTTT.

The chain couples TRBV7-9 to TRBJ2-3; D is possibly TRBD1 or TRBD2 (5 bases each). CDR1 SEHNR and CDR2 FQNEAQ come from the germline V gene (reference sequence). V gave up 4 bases and J gave up 5 bases, with 22 bases separating them. This CDR3 region has 17 residues. CDR3 region: CASSSPPGTLRGDTQYF. Written as DNA, the CDR3 is TGTGCCAGCAGCTCGCCGCCCGGGACCCTTCGTGGAGATACGCAGTATTTT.

In regard to this clonotype: At one end the junction does not follow the germline gene, possibly because of a read error. The V and J genes are TRBV15 and TRBJ1-5; no definite D call. CDR1 is LNHNV and CDR2 is YYDKDF in the germline V gene (reference sequence). The CDR3 contains 12 residues. Here the CDR3 DNA reads TGTGCCACCGCGGAGTTCAATCGGCCCCAGCATTTT. Translating it yields CATAEFNRPQHF.

The sample holds a few counts of this clonotype. The genes are TRBV15 and TRBJ1-2; maybe TRBD1 (6 bases). V lost 0 bases, J lost 0 bases, and 17 bases lay in between. Germline lookup yields CDR1 LNHNV and CDR2 YYDKDF (reference sequence). This CDR3 has 18 amino acids. CDR3 sequence: CATSRDGHGTPANYGYTF. The DNA for the CDR3 is TGTGCCACCAGCAGAGATGGGCATGGGACACCCGCTAACTATGGCTACACCTTC.

This clonotype was seen a handful of times. This chain connects TRBV24-1 to TRBJ1-2; TRBD1 matches 10 bases. Per germline, CDR1 KGHDR and CDR2 SFDVKD. The CDR3 is 13 residues long. J was trimmed by 8 bases and V by 7 bases; bases with no gene match: 6. The chain's CDR3 is CATRDDRGQGYTF. In DNA, the CDR3 is TGTGCCACCAGAGACGACAGGGGGCAAGGCTACACCTTC.

The chain joins TRBV28 to TRBJ2-6; D is perhaps TRBD2 (6 bases). CDR3 size: 15 residues. V was pared by 8 bases and J by 0 bases, with 11 bases between. Germline V gives CDR1 MDHEN, CDR2 SYDVKM. The CDR3 nucleotides read TGTGCCAGCGGGGGGTTTCACTCTGGGGCCAACGTCCTGACTTTC. This translates into CASGGFHSGANVLTF.

The rearrangement uses TRBV4-3 and TRBJ1-2, with a possible D match to TRBD1 (5 bases). The V and J ends lost 1 base and 6 bases respectively, with 15 bases between them. There are 15 residues in the CDR3. CDR1 and CDR2 (germline): LGHNA, YSLEER. The CDR3 nucleotides are TGCGCCAGCAGCCAAGGATGGGCCGCGGGGGATGGCTACACCTTC. Amino acid sequence: CASSQGWAAGDGYTF.

This clonotype was seen a handful of times. The V call is TRBV12-3 or TRBV12-4, the J call TRBJ2-5; TRBD1 matches at 9 bases. V lost 2 bases, J lost 3 bases, and 1 base stayed unmatched. The CDR3 totals 14 residues. As DNA, the CDR3 is TGTGCCAGCAGTTTAAGACAGGGGGAAGAGACCCAGTACTTC. Protein sequence: CASSLRQGEETQYF.

This chain joins TRBV4-1 and TRBJ2-2; 11 nucleotides agree with TRBD1. There are 18 residues in the CDR3. With 3 bases clipped from V and 5 bases from J, the junction kept 11 bases outside the gene matches. The germline gives CDR1 MGHRA, CDR2 YSYEKL. Written as DNA, the CDR3 is TGCGCCAGCAGCCAGGAGGGACAGGGGGATCTGCGGACCGGGGAGCTGTTTTTT. Amino acid sequence: CASSQEGQGDLRTGELFF.

V and J are TRBV7-2 and TRBJ2-3; 9 bases are a match to TRBD1. CDR3 length: 19 amino acids. Germline V CDR1 and CDR2: SGHTA, FQGNSA. V shed 3 bases and J 3 bases; nucleotides not matched to a gene: 16. The CDR3 loop is CASSFIPGQGGGRTDTQYF. In nucleotides, the CDR3 is TGTGCCAGCAGCTTCATACCGGGACAGGGTGGAGGGCGAACAGATACGCAGTATTTT.

The chain recombines TRBV3-1 with TRBJ1-5; 8 bases are a match to TRBD1. The CDR3 is 15 residues long. V shed 5 bases and J 6 bases; nucleotides not matched to a gene: 9. CDR1 and CDR2 (germline): LGHDT, YNNKEL (reference sequence). The CDR3 is CASSNRTGKGQPQHF. Written as DNA, the CDR3 is TGTGCCAGCAGCAATAGGACAGGGAAGGGTCAGCCCCAGCATTTT.

This chain connects TRBV3-1 to TRBJ2-3; 8 nucleotides agree with TRBD1. V shed 2 bases and J 2 bases; nucleotides not matched to a gene: 9. The CDR3 contains 17 residues. Germline values: CDR1 LGHDT, CDR2 YNNKEL (reference sequence). The CDR3: CASSQQRTGTSTDTQYF. The CDR3 DNA follows: TGTGCCAGCAGCCAACAGAGGACAGGGACCTCCACAGATACGCAGTATTTT.

The DNA for the CDR3 is TGTGCCAGCAGCTTAGGAGGGAAAGAGACCCAGTTCTTC. It is translated as CASSLGGKETQFF. The chain joins TRBV11-2 to TRBJ2-1; TRBD2 is a possible D gene (5 bases). The CDR3 is made up of 13 amino acids. V shed 1 base and J shed 13 bases, with 14 bases lying between them. Germline-derived CDR1 and CDR2 are SGHAT and FQNNGV.

The rearrangement joins TRBV18 to TRBJ2-7; D is possibly TRBD1 (5 bases). The CDR3 has 14 residues. Germline lookup yields CDR1 KGHSH and CDR2 LQKENI. The V end lost 2 bases, the J end lost 1 base, and 9 bases lay between the germline ends. The DNA of the CDR3 is TGTGCCAGCTCACCAGCCCAGGGTTCCTACGAGCAGTACTTC. This translates into CASSPAQGSYEQYF.

The gene calls are TRBV28 and TRBJ2-1; D tentatively fits TRBD1 or TRBD2 (6 bases each). Trimming cost V 8 bases and J 2 bases, with 10 bases left between them. CDR3 length: 13 amino acids. Per germline, CDR1 MDHEN and CDR2 SYDVKM. CDR3 sequence (DNA): TGTGCCAGCCAAGGGGGGCCCTACAATGAGCAGTTCTTC. It encodes CASQGGPYNEQFF.

This chain links TRBV12-3 or TRBV12-4 with TRBJ1-1; D gene ambiguous. CDR3 length equals 14 residues. Trimming shortened V by 3 bases and J by 5 bases, and 13 bases separated the two germline ends. The CDR3, as DNA: TGTGCCAGCAGTTTTTTACGAATGAGGACTGAAGCTTTCTTT. Amino acids: CASSFLRMRTEAFF.

The chain employs TRBV2 and TRBJ2-1; 7 positions agree with TRBD1. CDR1 and CDR2 from the germline V gene are SNHLY and FYNNEI. The junction had 6 bases not matched to a gene; V was cut back by 5 bases and J by 2 bases. The CDR3 covers 15 residues. The CDR3 spells CASSPGTATYNEQFF. DNA for the CDR3: TGTGCCAGCAGTCCAGGGACAGCCACCTACAATGAGCAGTTCTTC.